This T cell receptor beta chain comes out of a study of cytomegalovirus exposure and HLA in healthy donors. The donors were part of the 120-subject validation cohort, which stood apart from the roughly 680-subject first cohort. General observations from the study: According to a subsequent analysis, TCR clusters identified in the first cohort showed a tendency to co-occur across the 120 or so validation repertoires.

V was cut by 4 bases and J by 3 bases, with 7 bases left in between. Germline loops: CDR1 MDHEN, CDR2 SYDVKM. This CDR3 has 12 amino acids. This clone was picked up a small number of times. Its antigen remains unknown. Here immunoSEQ multiplex PCR was the method, and the copy in TCRdb shows in-frame clones only, minus some. The data contain about 260,000 clones, 90% of them singletons. V is TRBV28 and J is TRBJ2-7; unclear D gene. Sequences were obtained from PBMCs. This sequence originates from a woman younger than 45 in good health and CMV-seronegative. Here the CDR3 DNA reads TGTGCCAGCAGTTCAGACCACTACGAGCAGTACTTC. This codes for CASSSDHYEQYF.